In its sample, the clone carrying this T cell receptor beta chain was seen a few times. This sample is drawn from a study of T cells in Graves' hyperthyroidism and ophthalmopathy. The investigators amplified TCR beta CDR3 regions from RNA transcripts. In the first-round RT-PCR of the TCR CDR3, the HTBI primer set was used. A single record per CDR3 protein comes from TCRdb applying MiXCR to the multiplex PCR reads. The sample lists 300,000 or so distinct CDR3 sequences; 21% were seen once. PBMCs were obtained from 10 ml fresh peripheral blood. V gave up 5 bases and J gave up 4 bases, with 18 bases separating them. Germline V gives CDR1 SGHTA, CDR2 FQGNSA. The CDR3 has 17 amino acids.

Sequenced input: blood. The TCR originated in a woman aged 50 to 60 with Graves' hyperthyroidism. The rearrangement joins TRBV7-2 to TRBJ1-6; D unclear. In DNA form, the CDR3 reads TGTGCCAGCAGCCTGGGTGGGGTAATTAGGTATAATTCACCCCTCCACTTT. Encoded protein: CASSLGGVIRYNSPLHF.